A selection of T cell receptor beta chains follows, all from one sample in a study of cytomegalovirus exposure and HLA in healthy donors. TCRdb keeps only in-frame clones here, not all; method: immunoSEQ multiplex PCR. Counted here are 170,000 or so clones, 77% occurring once; the ten biggest clones make up 1.4% to 1.5%. The sample consisted of PBMCs. The origin of the receptors is a woman aged 30 to 39 in good health and CMV-seropositive. CDR3s include the opening cysteine and the closing phenylalanine or tryptophan. D genes are given only for firm matches. Clone size is given for some rows only: seen once, a few or many times, or a class if the clone is expanded.

V gene	J gene	clone size	D gene	CDR3 DNA	CDR3 protein
TRBV7-6	TRBJ2-2	-	TRBD1	TGTGCCAGCAGCCCGGGACAGGGGAACACCGGGGAGCTGTTTTTT	CASSPGQGNTGELFF
TRBV5-6	TRBJ2-7	-	TRBD2	TGTGCCAGCAGCTCAATAGCGGGTTCAAGGGACGAGCAGTACTTC	CASSSIAGSRDEQYF
TRBV30	TRBJ2-1	-	-	TGTGCCTGGAGTGTACTGTCAGGGGGGGAGCAGTTCTTC	CAWSVLSGGEQFF
TRBV10-3	TRBJ2-7	-	-	TGTGCCATCAGTGTGGCGGCAGGGGAATACGAGCAGTACTTC	CAISVAAGEYEQYF
TRBV4-3	TRBJ2-5	-	TRBD1	TGCGCCAGCAGCCACGACAGGGGCTGGGAGACCCAGTACTTC	CASSHDRGWETQYF
TRBV20-1	TRBJ1-1	-	TRBD1	TGCGCAGGGGGTTCGAACACTGAAGCTTTCTTT	CAGGSNTEAFF
TRBV11-1	TRBJ2-3	once	-	TGTGCCAGCAGTCTCCTCGCTTGGGTCAGCGGTGGCACAGATACGCAGTATTTT	CASSLLAWVSGGTDTQYF
TRBV6-1	TRBJ2-1	once	-	TGTGCCAGCAGTTGGGACTTTTGGGAGTGGCAGTTCTTC	CASSWDFWEWQFF
TRBV13	TRBJ2-3	few	TRBD2	TGTGCCAGCAGCCCGAGACGACTAGCGGGAGGTGGCACAGATACGCAGTATTTT	CASSPRRLAGGGTDTQYF
TRBV11-2	TRBJ2-7	-	TRBD2	TGTGCCAGCAGCCCTCGACTAGCGCAGAGCTCCTACGAGCAGTACTTC	CASSPRLAQSSYEQYF
TRBV28	TRBJ2-5	-	-	TGTGCCAGCGGAAGGCGGTCAGAGACCCAGTACTTC	CASGRRSETQYF
TRBV6-5	TRBJ2-2	-	TRBD1	TGTGCCAGCAGTTACGAGGGCAGGGGGATCGGGGAGCTGTTTTTT	CASSYEGRGIGELFF
TRBV4-1	TRBJ2-3	-	-	TGCGCCAGCAGCCAGAACTACGCCCTCGGCGGGACAGATACGCAGTATTTT	CASSQNYALGGTDTQYF
TRBV7-8	TRBJ1-4	few	-	TGTGCCAGCAGCTTAGTATCGTGGAGTGGTAATGAAAAACTGTTTTTT	CASSLVSWSGNEKLFF
TRBV2	TRBJ2-3	-	TRBD2	TGTGCCAGCAGGCTACTAGCGGGAGGGAGCACAGATACGCAGTATTTT	CASRLLAGGSTDTQYF
TRBV4-3	TRBJ1-2	-	TRBD1	TGCGCCAGCAGCCAAGCCTCAGGGGGCTGGGGTGGCTACACCTTC	CASSQASGGWGGYTF
TRBV11-3	TRBJ2-7	few	TRBD1	TGTGCCAGCAGCTTGCTGACAGGGGAAGCCTACGAGCAGTACTTC	CASSLLTGEAYEQYF
TRBV5-1	TRBJ2-5	-	TRBD1	TGCGCCAGCAGCCCGCAGGGACAGGGAGGGGAGACCCAGTACTTC	CASSPQGQGGETQYF
TRBV4-1	TRBJ2-7	-	-	TGCGCCAGCAGCCAAGAAAGTCTAGAGACTAACTACGAGCAGTACTTC	CASSQESLETNYEQYF
TRBV5-4	TRBJ2-1	-	-	TGTGCCAGCAGCCGGTCCAGCGGTTCCGATGAGCAGTTCTTC	CASSRSSGSDEQFF
TRBV2	TRBJ2-1	-	-	TGTGCCAGCACCGTGGGAGACTCCTACAATGAGCAGTTCTTC	CASTVGDSYNEQFF
TRBV7-8	TRBJ1-2	-	-	TGTGCCAGCAGCTTTGAGGAAATAGTTAACTATGGCTACACCTTC	CASSFEEIVNYGYTF
TRBV27	TRBJ1-5	once	-	TGTGCCAGCAGTAGGGGAGGGCAGCCCCAGCATTTT	CASSRGGQPQHF
TRBV13	TRBJ1-2	-	-	TGTGCCAGCAGCTTAGTAAACCGCCAGGGTGGCTACACCTTC	CASSLVNRQGGYTF
TRBV13	TRBJ1-4	-	TRBD1	TGTGCCAGCAGCTTCGGACAGGACGGGGAAAAACTGTTTTTT	CASSFGQDGEKLFF
TRBV7-9	TRBJ2-7	-	-	TGTGCCAGCAGCTTAGGAGGGGGGGAAGCCTACGAGCAGTACTTC	CASSLGGGEAYEQYF
TRBV9	TRBJ2-7	-	TRBD1	TGTGCCAGCAGCGCCGGGACAGGGGGTACCGGGCAGTACTTC	CASSAGTGGTGQYF
TRBV27	TRBJ2-1	-	-	TGTGCCAGCAGTTTAGCCGCCAGCTCCTACAATGAGCAGTTCTTC	CASSLAASSYNEQFF